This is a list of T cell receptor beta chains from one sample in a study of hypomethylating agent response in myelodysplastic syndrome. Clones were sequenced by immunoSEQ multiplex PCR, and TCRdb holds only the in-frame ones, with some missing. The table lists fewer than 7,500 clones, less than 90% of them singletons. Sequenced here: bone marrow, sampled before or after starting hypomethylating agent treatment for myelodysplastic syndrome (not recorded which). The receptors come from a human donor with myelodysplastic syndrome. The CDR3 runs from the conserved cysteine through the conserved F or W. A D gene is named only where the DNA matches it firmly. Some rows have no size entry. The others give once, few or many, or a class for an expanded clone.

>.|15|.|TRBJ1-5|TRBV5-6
CASSHGESGLQPQHF
TGTGCCAGCAGTCACGGGGAGAGCGGTCTACAGCCCCAGCATTTT
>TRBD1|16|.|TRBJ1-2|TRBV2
CASRVTPGQGNYGYTF
TGTGCCAGCAGGGTTACCCCGGGACAGGGGAACTATGGCTACACCTTC
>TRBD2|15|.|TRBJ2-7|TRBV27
CASSLTGGGSYEQYF
TGTGCCAGCAGCCTTACCGGGGGGGGGTCCTACGAGCAGTACTTC
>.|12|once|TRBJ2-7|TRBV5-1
CASSLDGYEQYF
TGCGCCAGCAGCTTGGACGGCTACGAGCAGTACTTC
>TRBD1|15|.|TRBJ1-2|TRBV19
CASSGWTGTIYGYTF
TGTGCCAGTAGTGGGTGGACAGGGACCATCTATGGCTACACCTTC
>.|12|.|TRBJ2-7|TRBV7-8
CASDRDTSEQYF
TGTGCCAGCGATCGGGACACTTCCGAGCAGTACTTC
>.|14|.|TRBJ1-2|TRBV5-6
CASSPGLVDYGYTF
TGTGCCAGCAGCCCCGGACTCGTGGACTATGGCTACACCTTC
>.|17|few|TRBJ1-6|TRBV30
CAWSVRAGNLYNSPLHF
TGTGCCTGGAGTGTACGAGCGGGGAATCTTTACAATTCACCCCTCCACTTT
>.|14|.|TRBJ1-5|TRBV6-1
CASRGREVGQPQHF
TGTGCCAGCAGAGGCAGGGAGGTGGGTCAGCCCCAGCATTTT
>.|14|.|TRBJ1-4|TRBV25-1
CASSESLGNEKLFF
TGTGCCAGCAGTGAATCGTTAGGGAATGAAAAACTGTTTTTT
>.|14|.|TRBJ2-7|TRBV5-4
CASSPSFSSYEQYF
TGTGCCAGCAGCCCGTCTTTCAGCTCCTACGAGCAGTACTTC
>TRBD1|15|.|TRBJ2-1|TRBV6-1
CASSKRQGLYNEQFF
TGTGCCAGCAGTAAAAGACAGGGTCTCTACAATGAGCAGTTCTTC
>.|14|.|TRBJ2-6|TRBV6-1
CASAPKSGANVLTF
TGTGCCAGCGCTCCAAAATCTGGGGCCAACGTCCTGACTTTC
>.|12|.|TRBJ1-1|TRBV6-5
CTSGASRTEAFF
TGTACGTCAGGGGCCAGCCGCACTGAAGCTTTCTTT
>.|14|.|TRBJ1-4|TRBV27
CASSLTATNEKLFF
TGTGCCAGCAGTTTAACCGCAACTAATGAAAAACTGTTTTTT
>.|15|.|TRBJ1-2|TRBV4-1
CASSQEGSVAYGYTF
TGCGCCAGCAGCCAAGAGGGGAGCGTCGCCTATGGCTACACCTTC
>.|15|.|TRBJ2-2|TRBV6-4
CASSGTGRSAGELFF
TGTGCCAGCAGTGGTACCGGCAGGTCGGCCGGGGAGCTGTTTTTT
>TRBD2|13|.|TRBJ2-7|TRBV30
CAWKASGGVEQYF
TGTGCCTGGAAGGCTAGCGGGGGGGTAGAGCAGTACTTC
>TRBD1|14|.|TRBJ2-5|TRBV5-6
CASSSSGTEETQYF
TGTGCCAGCAGCTCATCCGGGACAGAAGAGACCCAGTACTTC
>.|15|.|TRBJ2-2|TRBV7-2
CASSSPRGPTGELFF
TGTGCCAGCAGCTCCCCCCGGGGGCCCACCGGGGAGCTGTTTTTT
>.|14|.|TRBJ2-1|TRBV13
CASSLRVWGNEQFF
TGTGCCAGCAGCTTACGGGTTTGGGGCAATGAGCAGTTCTTC
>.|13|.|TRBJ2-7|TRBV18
CASSRPPTYEQYF
TGTGCCAGCTCACGTCCCCCGACCTACGAGCAGTACTTC